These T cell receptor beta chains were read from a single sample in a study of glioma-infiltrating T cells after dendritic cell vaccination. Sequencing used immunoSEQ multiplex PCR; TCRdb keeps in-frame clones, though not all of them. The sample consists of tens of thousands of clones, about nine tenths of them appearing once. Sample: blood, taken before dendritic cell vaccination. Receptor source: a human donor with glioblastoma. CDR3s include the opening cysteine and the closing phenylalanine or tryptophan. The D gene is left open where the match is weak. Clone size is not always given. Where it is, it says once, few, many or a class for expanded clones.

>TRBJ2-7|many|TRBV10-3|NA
TGTGCCATCAGTGACGAAACAGGGTACTACGAGCAGTACTTC
CAISDETGYYEQYF
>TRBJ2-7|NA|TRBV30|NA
TGTGCCCGCCGGGAGAAACGGGGGGAGCAGTACTTC
CARREKRGEQYF
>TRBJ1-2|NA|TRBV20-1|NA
TGCAGTGCGGCAGGATCTATGGGTTGG
CSAAGSMGW
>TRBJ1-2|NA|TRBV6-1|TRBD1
TGTGCCAGCAGTGTTACACCGACAGGGAGCGGCTATGGCTACACCTTC
CASSVTPTGSGYGYTF
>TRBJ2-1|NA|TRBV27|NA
TGTGCCAGCAGTTTACCGGACAGCTACAATGAGCAGTTCTTC
CASSLPDSYNEQFF
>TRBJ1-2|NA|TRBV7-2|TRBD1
TGTGCCAGCAGCCCCCCGGGACAGTCTTATGGCTACACCTTC
CASSPPGQSYGYTF
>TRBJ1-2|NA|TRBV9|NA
TGTGCCAGCAGCGGAGTGAGGACAGCCTATGGCTACACCTTC
CASSGVRTAYGYTF
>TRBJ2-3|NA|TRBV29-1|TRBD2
TGCAGCGTGATTAGCGGGGATAACACAGATACGCAGTATTTT
CSVISGDNTDTQYF
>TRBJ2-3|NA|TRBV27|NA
TGTGCCAGCAGTTTACTCGGAGGGGGCATTGGGGGTACGCAGTATTTT
CASSLLGGGIGGTQYF
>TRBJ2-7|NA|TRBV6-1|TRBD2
TGTGCCAGCAGTGAAGGACTAGCGGGAGTGGGGGAGCAGTACTTC
CASSEGLAGVGEQYF
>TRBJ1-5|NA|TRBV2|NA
TGTGCCAGCAGCGACACCTCAGGGTTCTTTAGCAATCAGCCCCAGCATTTT
CASSDTSGFFSNQPQHF
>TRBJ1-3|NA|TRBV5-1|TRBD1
TGCGCCAGCAGCCCAGGGACAGCTGGAAACACCATATATTTT
CASSPGTAGNTIYF
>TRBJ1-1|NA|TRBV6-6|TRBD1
TGTGCCAGCAGTAGGGACAGTGAAGCTTTCTTT
CASSRDSEAFF
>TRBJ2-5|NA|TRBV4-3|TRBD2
TGCGCCAGCAGCCAAGCCACTTATCCTAGCGGGGCGGGGCTAGAGACCCAGTACTTC
CASSQATYPSGAGLETQYF
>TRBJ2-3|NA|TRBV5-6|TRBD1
TGTGCCAGCAGCATTGACAGGGATAGCACAGATACGCAGTATTTT
CASSIDRDSTDTQYF
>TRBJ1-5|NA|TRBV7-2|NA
TGTGCCAGCAGCCCTAGCCTAGGTTTAAACGGGCCCCAGCATTTT
CASSPSLGLNGPQHF
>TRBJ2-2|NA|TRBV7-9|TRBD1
TGTGCCAGCAGCTCAATTGGGACAGGGCGTCCCGGGGAGCTGTTTTTT
CASSSIGTGRPGELFF
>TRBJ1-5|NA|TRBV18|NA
TGTGCCAGCTCCGGGAGTCTCAATCAGCCCCAGCATTTT
CASSGSLNQPQHF
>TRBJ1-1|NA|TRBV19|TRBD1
TGTGCCAGTAGTAACAGGGGATTCGGCACTGAAGCTTTCTTT
CASSNRGFGTEAFF
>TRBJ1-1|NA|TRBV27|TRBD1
TGTGCCAGCAGTTCCACAGGGGTTGTAGCTTTCTTT
CASSSTGVVAFF
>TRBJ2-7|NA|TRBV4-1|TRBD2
TGCGCCAGCAGCCCGAACCCGGGCGGGAGGGGTGAGCAGTACTTC
CASSPNPGGRGEQYF
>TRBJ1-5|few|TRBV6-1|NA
TGTGCCAGCGATGAACAGGGCAATCAGCCCCAGCATTTT
CASDEQGNQPQHF
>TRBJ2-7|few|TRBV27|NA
TGTGCCAGCAGTTTAGCCAGCGGTACCTACGAGCAGTACTTC
CASSLASGTYEQYF
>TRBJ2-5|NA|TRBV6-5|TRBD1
TGTGCCAGCAGTTCCGGACAGGGGATGGCGGGTACCCAGTACTTC
CASSSGQGMAGTQYF
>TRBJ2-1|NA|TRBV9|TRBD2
TGTGCCAGCAGCGTAGGTACTAGCGGAGATAACTCCTACAATGAGCAGTTCTTC
CASSVGTSGDNSYNEQFF
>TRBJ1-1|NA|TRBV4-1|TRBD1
TGCGCCAGCAGCCAAGTGGGACAGATGAACACTGAAGCTTTCTTT
CASSQVGQMNTEAFF
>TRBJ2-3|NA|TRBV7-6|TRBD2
TGTGCCAGCAGCTTAGCGGCTGGACTAGCGGCCCCAGATACGCAGTATTTT
CASSLAAGLAAPDTQYF
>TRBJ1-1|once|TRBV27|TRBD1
TGTGCCAGCAGTGTGGACAGGGGGCGAAGAGTGAACACTGAAGCTTTCTTT
CASSVDRGRRVNTEAFF
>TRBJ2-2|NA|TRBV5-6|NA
TGTGCCAGCAGCTTGGGACATAGGAACACCGGGGAGCTGTTTTTT
CASSLGHRNTGELFF
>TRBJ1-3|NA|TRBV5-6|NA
TGTGCCAGCAGCTTGGACAGGGTTAATTCTGGAAACACCATATATTTT
CASSLDRVNSGNTIYF
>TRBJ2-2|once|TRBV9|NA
TGTGCCAGCAGACCCACAGGGTTCGGGGAGCTGTTTTTT
CASRPTGFGELFF
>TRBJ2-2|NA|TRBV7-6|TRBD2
TGTGCCAGCAGCTCTCCGCCTAGCGGGAGGAGTATGACCGGGGAGCTGTTTTTT
CASSSPPSGRSMTGELFF
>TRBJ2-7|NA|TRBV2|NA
TGTGCCAGCAGCCAGACCCTCCGGGGGCAGTACTTC
CASSQTLRGQYF
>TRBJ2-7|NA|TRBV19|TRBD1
TGTGCCAGTAGTGGACAGGGGTCCGAGCAGTACTTC
CASSGQGSEQYF
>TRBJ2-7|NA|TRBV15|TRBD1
TGTGCCACCAGCAGAGGGGGACAGGGCACCTACGAGCAGTACTTC
CATSRGGQGTYEQYF
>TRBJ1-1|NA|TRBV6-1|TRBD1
TGTGCCAGCAGTGTGGGAGGAGACAGGGGGCATACTGAAGCTTTCTTT
CASSVGGDRGHTEAFF
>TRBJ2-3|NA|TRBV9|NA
TGTGCCAGCAGCCTGAACAGTCTCCCCACAGATACGCAGTATTTT
CASSLNSLPTDTQYF
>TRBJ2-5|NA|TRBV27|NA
TGTGCCAGCAGTTTTGGGCTAGCTGGGGAGACCCAGTACTTC
CASSFGLAGETQYF
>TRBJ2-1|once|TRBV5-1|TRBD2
TGCGCCAGCAGCCGTGATACTAGCGGGCTCAGGTATGAGCAGTTCTTC
CASSRDTSGLRYEQFF
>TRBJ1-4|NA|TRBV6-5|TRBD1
TGTGCCAGCAGTTACTCCCCGACAGGGGGCCAAGAAAAACTGTTTTTT
CASSYSPTGGQEKLFF
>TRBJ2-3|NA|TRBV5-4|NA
TGTGCCAGCAGCCAAGACATCTCCACAGATACGCAGTATTTT
CASSQDISTDTQYF
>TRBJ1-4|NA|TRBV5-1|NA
TGCGCCAGCAGCCCTTGGTCAGGGGCGAGTGAAAAACTGTTTTTT
CASSPWSGASEKLFF
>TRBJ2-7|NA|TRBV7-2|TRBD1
TGTGCCAGCAGCGCAGGGGGTATCTCCTACGAGCAGTACTTC
CASSAGGISYEQYF
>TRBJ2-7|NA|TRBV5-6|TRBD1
TGTGCCAGCAGCTTCGGGACAGGGATCGTGCGCGAGCAGTACTTC
CASSFGTGIVREQYF
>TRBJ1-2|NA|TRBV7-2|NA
TGTGCCAGCAGCTTAGAAGTCCGGTACTATGGCTACACCTTC
CASSLEVRYYGYTF
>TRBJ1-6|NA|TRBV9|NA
TGTGCCAGCAGCCAAGGGGCTAGCTCCTATAATTCACCCCTCCACTTT
CASSQGASSYNSPLHF
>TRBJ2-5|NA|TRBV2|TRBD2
TGTGCCAGCAATCGGGAAGTAGCGGGAGGTCGAGAGACCCAGTACTTC
CASNREVAGGRETQYF
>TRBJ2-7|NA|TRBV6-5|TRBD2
TGTGCGACGGGAGGCCTCAGCTACGAGCAGTACTTC
CATGGLSYEQYF
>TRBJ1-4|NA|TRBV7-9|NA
TGTGCCAGCAGCCCAGATGGCCAGGGGAGTGAAAAACTGTTTTTT
CASSPDGQGSEKLFF
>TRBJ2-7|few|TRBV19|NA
TGTGCCAGTAGTATGTACAACGAGCAGTACTTC
CASSMYNEQYF